This TCR beta chain was sequenced during a study of identical twins. General study findings and limits: Abundant beta clonotypes from cord blood had fewer insertions, unlike memory repertoires, which showed none. Weaker excess sharing between twins was seen in beta out-of-frame sequences. Researchers caution that invariant MAIT and iNKT cells could partly confound zero-insertion analyses.

A universal primer site was added by template switching, and unique molecular identifiers were carried by the cDNA. TCRdb itself ran the 5' RACE reads through MiXCR, one entry per CDR3 protein. Of more than 650,000 distinct CDR3 sequences in the sample, approximately 6.1% were seen once. This clonotype came up many times. Its specificity is not known. Source material: naive T cells sorted from blood. The source of this sequence is a man aged 18 to 35 in good health.

The CDR3 nucleotides read TGTGCCAGCAGTTTACCAGGGATCAATTCACCCCTCCACTTT. Protein product: CASSLPGINSPLHF. The chain is built from TRBV12-3 or TRBV12-4 and TRBJ1-6; possible D gene TRBD1, 5 bases. This CDR3 contains 14 residues. V was trimmed by 2 bases and J by 7 bases, leaving 9 bases between them.